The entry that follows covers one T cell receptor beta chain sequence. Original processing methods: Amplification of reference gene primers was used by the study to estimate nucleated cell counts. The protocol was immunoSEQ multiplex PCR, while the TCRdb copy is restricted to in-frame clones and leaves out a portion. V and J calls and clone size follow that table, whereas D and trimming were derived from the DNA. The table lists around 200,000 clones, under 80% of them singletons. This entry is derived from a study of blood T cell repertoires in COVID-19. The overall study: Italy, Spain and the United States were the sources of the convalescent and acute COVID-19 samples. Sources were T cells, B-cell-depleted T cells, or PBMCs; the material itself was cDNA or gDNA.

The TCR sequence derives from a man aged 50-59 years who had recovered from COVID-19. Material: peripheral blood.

CDR3 amino acids: CASSRPGQGISNTGELFF. Here the CDR3 DNA reads TGCGCCAGCAGCCGACCGGGACAGGGGATATCGAACACCGGGGAGCTGTTTTTT. V and J are TRBV4-1 and TRBJ2-2, with TRBD1 identical over 10 bases. In germline, CDR1 is MGHRA, CDR2 YSYEKL. J was trimmed by 0 bases and V by 4 bases; bases with no gene match: 8. The CDR3 covers 18 residues.